This passage covers 21 T cell receptor beta chains from one sample sequenced in a study of early T cells in non-severe SARS-CoV-2 infection. In TCRdb, the 5' RACE reads were re-called with MiXCR into one record per CDR3 protein. The data show nearly 70,000 distinct CDR3 sequences, 3.5% to 6% seen once. Source: whole blood, taken at baseline. Receptor source: an adult who was a healthcare worker with PCR-confirmed SARS-CoV-2 infection or an uninfected control (not recorded which). The donor label of this sample is uncertain.

This clonotype was seen only a few times. The chain uses TRBV12-3 or TRBV12-4 and TRBJ2-2; D gene ambiguous. Trimming removed 1 base from V and 1 base from J, with 4 bases in between. CDR3 length: 14 residues. CDR3 region: CASSLGGNTGELFF. The CDR3 coding sequence is TGTGCCAGCAGTTTAGGGGGGAACACCGGGGAGCTGTTTTTT.

This clonotype came up many times. The V and J genes are TRBV6-4 and TRBJ1-2; 7 bases map to TRBD1. The CDR3 sequence is 14 residues long. V was clipped by 5 bases and J by 1 base; unmatched bases: 4. From germline, CDR1 is MRHNA and CDR2 SNTAGT. The CDR3 here is CASSPDRDNYGYTF. DNA of the CDR3: TGTGCCAGCAGTCCCGACAGGGATAACTATGGCTACACCTTC.

This clonotype was seen repeatedly, ten times or more. This rearrangement joins TRBV18 to TRBJ2-5; perhaps TRBD1 as D (5 bases). The CDR3 runs 14 residues. Germline lookup yields CDR1 KGHSH and CDR2 LQKENI. V lost 3 bases and J lost 1, with 9 bases in between. Written as DNA, the CDR3 is TGTGCCAGCTCACCGGCAGGGCTCCAAGAGACCCAGTACTTC. It codes for CASSPAGLQETQYF.

This clonotype turned up a few times. V is TRBV6-5 and J is TRBJ1-2; tentative D call: TRBD1 (5 bases). This CDR3 spans 13 amino acids. Per the germline V gene, CDR1 is MNHEY and CDR2 is SVGAGI. Between the trimmed V and J ends, which lost 5 bases and 7 bases, there was a span of 14 bases. CDR3 nucleotide sequence: TGTGCCAGCAGTACGACAGTAAGCAGTGGCTACACCTTC. Its protein product is CASSTTVSSGYTF.

In this sample, this clonotype turned up a few times. The chain employs TRBV19 and TRBJ1-5, with 8 bases matching TRBD1. This CDR3 is built from 15 residues. The J segment lost 3 bases and the V segment lost 10 bases, leaving 11 bases of the junction unmatched. CDR1 is LNHDA and CDR2 is SQIVND in the germline V gene (reference sequence). This CDR3 reads CATALDRELNQPQHF. The CDR3 DNA reads TGTGCCACAGCATTGGACAGGGAGCTCAATCAGCCCCAGCATTTT. The whole variable domain, remainder taken from reference TRBV19 and TRBJ1-5, is DGGITQSPKYLFRKEGQNVTLSCEQNLNHDAMYWYRQDPGQGLRLIYYSQIVNDFQKGDIAEGYSVSREKKESFPLTVTSAQKNPTAFYLCATALDRELNQPQHFGDGTRLSIL.

This clonotype was recorded many times. This chain joins TRBV3-1 and TRBJ2-7; no clear D gene. V was cut by 4 bases and J by 2 bases, with 15 bases left in between. The V gene's germline CDR1 is LGHDT and CDR2 YNNKEL (reference sequence). The CDR3 is 15 residues long. The CDR3 loop reads CASSLAGRKAYEQYF. CDR3 sequence (DNA): TGTGCCAGCAGCCTTGCCGGACGTAAGGCCTACGAGCAGTACTTC.

This clonotype occurred a few times. The rearrangement links TRBV20-1 to TRBJ2-1; no definite D call. Germline V gene sequence: CDR1 DFQATT, CDR2 SNEGSKA (reference sequence). The CDR3 consists of 16 residues. Between the trimmed V and J ends, which lost 0 bases and 0 bases, there was a span of 12 bases. CDR3 region: CSARDRERSSYNEQFF. DNA for the CDR3: TGCAGTGCTAGAGATCGCGAAAGGAGCTCCTACAATGAGCAGTTCTTC.

This clonotype was detected only a few times. This chain connects TRBV5-1 to TRBJ1-5, with TRBD1 identical over 8 bases. The trim removed 4 bases at V and 4 bases at J, leaving 4 bases unmatched. CDR3 length: 14 amino acids. Germline V gene sequence: CDR1 SGHRS, CDR2 YFSETQ. CDR3 nucleotides: TGCGCCAGCAGCCCGGACAGGGAGAATCAGCCCCAGCATTTT. This encodes CASSPDRENQPQHF.

This clonotype has a count of ten or more. This chain links TRBV14 with TRBJ1-2; D gene ambiguous. This CDR3 has 16 residues. Trimming cost V 0 bases and J 4 bases, with 15 bases left between them. The V gene's germline CDR1 is SGHDN and CDR2 FVKESK. The CDR3 bases are TGTGCCAGCAGCCAAGATAGTTGGGGTCGTCCCTATGGCTACACCTTC. This translates into CASSQDSWGRPYGYTF.

This clonotype has ten or more counts. The rearrangement links TRBV7-6 to TRBJ1-6, with D possibly matching TRBD1 (5 bases). CDR1 and CDR2 from the germline V gene are SGHVS and FNYEAQ. V was clipped by 4 bases and J by 7 bases, with 23 bases between them. CDR3 length: 18 amino acids. As DNA, the CDR3 is TGTGCCAGCAGCTACACCCCCAGGGAGATGGATGCGAATTCACCCCTCCACTTT. Amino acids: CASSYTPREMDANSPLHF. The variable domain in full, with the rest retrieved from reference TRBV7-6 and TRBJ1-6, is GAGVSQSPRYKVTKRGQDVALRCDPISGHVSLYWYRQALGQGPEFLTYFNYEAQQDKSGLPNDRFSAERPEGSISTLTIQRTEQRDSAMYRCASSYTPREMDANSPLHFGNGTRLTVT.

A few counts support this clonotype. V usage is TRBV14 and J usage is TRBJ1-1; no clear D. Germline CDR1 and CDR2: SGHDN and FVKESK. The CDR3 has 15 residues. V dropped 1 base and J dropped 0 bases, with 9 bases sitting between them. The DNA of the CDR3 is TGTGCCAGCAGCCAAGTCTGGAGCATGAACACTGAAGCTTTCTTT. Its translation is CASSQVWSMNTEAFF.

This clonotype turned up a few times. The chain uses TRBV6-1 and TRBJ2-1; TRBD2 aligns across 8 bases. CDR1 and CDR2 (germline): MNHNS, SASEGT. CDR3 size: 14 residues. The J segment lost 4 bases and the V segment lost 8 bases, leaving 7 bases of the junction unmatched. This CDR3 is CASQDSGAYNEQFF. In DNA, the CDR3 is TGTGCCAGCCAGGATAGCGGGGCTTACAATGAGCAGTTCTTC.

This clonotype has a handful of counts. V gene TRBV28 combines with J gene TRBJ1-5; the D gene is possibly TRBD1 (5 bases). V was cut by 7 bases and J by 7 bases, with 14 bases left in between. The germline V gene has CDR1 MDHEN and CDR2 SYDVKM. CDR3 length: 13 residues. The chain's CDR3 is CASNFPGHQPQHF. CDR3 in DNA: TGTGCCAGCAACTTCCCAGGGCACCAGCCCCAGCATTTT.

V gene TRBV10-3 combines with J gene TRBJ1-5; D perhaps matches TRBD1 (6 bases). V dropped 5 bases and J dropped 1 base, with 12 bases sitting between them. The CDR3 is 15 residues long. Germline values: CDR1 ENHRY, CDR2 SYGVKD. CDR3 in amino acids: CAISRDMTSNQPQHF. CDR3 DNA sequence: TGTGCCATCAGTAGGGACATGACAAGCAATCAGCCCCAGCATTTT.

A word on this clonotype: A much larger clone differs by one base, so this may be a read error. The chain carries TRBV10-3 and TRBJ2-1; D gene ambiguous. Germline values: CDR1 ENHRY, CDR2 SYGVKD. The CDR3 consists of 14 residues. CDR3 DNA sequence: TGTGTCATCAGTGAGGTCACCTCCTACAATGAGCAGTTCTTC. Its protein is CVISEVTSYNEQFF.

This chain joins TRBV4-2 and TRBJ2-7, with D perhaps TRBD1 or TRBD2 (5 bases each). The CDR3 runs to 16 residues. CDR1 and CDR2 from the germline V gene are LGHNA and YNFKEQ. V shed 0 bases and J shed 3 bases, with 15 bases lying between them. CDR3 in DNA: TGTGCCAGCAGCCAAGATAAGTGGGGGTCCCGCTACGAGCAGTACTTC. This translates into CASSQDKWGSRYEQYF.

The sample holds a few counts of this clonotype. This chain joins TRBV28 and TRBJ2-3; D is possibly TRBD2 (5 bases). The CDR3 contains 15 residues. Trimming pared 5 bases from V and 0 bases from J, leaving 12 bases between. Per germline, CDR1 MDHEN and CDR2 SYDVKM. The CDR3 nucleotides read TGTGCCAGCAGTGCGAGGGTGTCTAGCACAGATACGCAGTATTTT. Encoded protein: CASSARVSSTDTQYF.

This clonotype showed up just a few times. This chain joins TRBV20-1 and TRBJ2-2; TRBD2 aligns across 11 bases. The CDR3 is 16 amino acids. The junction had 2 bases not matched to a gene; V was cut back by 1 base and J by 1 base. CDR1 is DFQATT and CDR2 is SNEGSKA in the germline V gene (reference sequence). CDR3 in amino acids: CSARGLAGGNTGELFF. In DNA, the CDR3 is TGCAGTGCTAGAGGGCTAGCGGGGGGGAACACCGGGGAGCTGTTTTTT.

This clonotype was counted ten times or more. The chain combines TRBV12-3 or TRBV12-4 with TRBJ1-1, with no clear D. The CDR3 has 12 amino acids. With 3 bases removed from V and 6 bases from J, the gap between germline ends came to 8 bases. The CDR3 protein is CASSFIIAEAFF. The CDR3 DNA follows: TGTGCCAGCAGTTTTATTATAGCTGAAGCTTTCTTT.

For the CDR3, the DNA is TGTGCCAGCAGCCGAAGGCAGGGGGCGGCCGGGGAGCTGTTTTTT. It yields the protein CASSRRQGAAGELFF. The chain recombines TRBV11-2 with TRBJ2-2; 8 bases map to TRBD1. Germline V gene data show CDR1 as SGHAT and CDR2 as FQNNGV. This CDR3 has 15 amino acids. J lost 6 bases, V lost 5 bases, and 8 bases had no gene match.

At least ten counts were recorded for this clonotype. The CDR3 DNA reads TGTGCCAGCAGTCTAGCCGCTAGCCCAGATACGCAGTATTTT. Residues: CASSLAASPDTQYF. The chain uses TRBV7-2 and TRBJ2-3, with D tentatively TRBD2 (5 bases). V lost 6 bases, J lost 4 bases, and 14 bases lay in between. The CDR3 sequence is 14 residues long. The germline CDR1 and CDR2 sequences are SGHTA and FQGNSA. The complete variable domain, with remaining parts taken from reference TRBV7-2 and TRBJ2-3, reads GAGVSQSPSNKVTEKGKDVELRCDPISGHTALYWYRQSLGQGLEFLIYFQGNSAPDKSGLPSDRFSAERTGGSVSTLTIQRTQQEDSAVYLCASSLAASPDTQYFGPGTRLTVL.